The clone carrying this T cell receptor beta chain was seen once. Antigen: not known. Method: immunoSEQ multiplex PCR; TCRdb's copy keeps in-frame clones and lacks some. Of over 100,000 clones detected, approximately 90% appear once; the ten largest clones hold roughly 0.24%. The sample belongs to a study of graft-versus-host responses after intestinal transplantation. Study summary: For approximately three years after anti-thymocyte globulin induction, all recipients took tacrolimus and steroids. Notes on the study in general: GvH clones were found in recipient marrow; some appeared first in ileum or blood.

Per germline, CDR1 MGHRA and CDR2 YSYEKL. The CDR3 has 13 residues. V lost 3 bases, J lost 4 bases, and 8 bases lay in between. This sequence originates from a human donor who was the organ donor for an intestinal transplant. V gene TRBV4-1 combines with J gene TRBJ2-3, with D hard to call. The sample in question was unstimulated CD4+ T cells sorted from spleen or lymph node cells, obtained before transplant. The CDR3 protein is CASSQGVSDTQYF. In DNA, the CDR3 is TGCGCCAGCAGCCAGGGTGTTTCAGATACGCAGTATTTT.